A selection of T cell receptor beta chains follows, all from one sample in a study of blood T cell repertoires in COVID-19. Sequencing was performed with immunoSEQ multiplex PCR; in TCRdb, only in-frame clones are kept and a portion is missing. The sample yields about 370,000 clones, 80% to 90% seen once. Sequencing was carried out using peripheral blood. The receptor source for this set is a woman under 40 with COVID-19, enrolled during active disease. CDR3s include the opening cysteine and the closing phenylalanine or tryptophan. Fields, in order: V gene, J gene, clone size, CDR3 protein. Clone size is shown for a subset of rows, as once, few, many or a class of expanded clone.

TRBV6-5	TRBJ2-2	NA	CASRPGQNTGELFF
TRBV6-5	TRBJ2-5	NA	CASSYSQQGDETQYF
TRBV18	TRBJ2-1	NA	CASSPGQGTYNEQFF
TRBV28	TRBJ2-2	NA	CASSFFPSWRGTTNTGELFF
TRBV20-1	TRBJ1-2	NA	CSASTGYGYTF
TRBV29-1	TRBJ2-1	NA	CSVEGVPGLAGGLGYNEQFF
TRBV27	TRBJ1-2	NA	CASSLSDREVYGYTF
TRBV7-9	TRBJ2-3	NA	CASKKGRGAGTDTQYF
TRBV10-3	TRBJ1-4	NA	CAISETGTNEKLFF
TRBV7-2	TRBJ2-7	once	CASSPVGTSGGYEQYF
TRBV6-2/TRBV6-3	TRBJ2-1	NA	CASSYAHWREGDNEQFF
TRBV10-3	TRBJ2-3	NA	CAISGGTSTDTQYF
TRBV19	TRBJ2-7	NA	CASSHRVSYEQYF
TRBV27	TRBJ1-1	NA	CASGPISGPRGGAFF
TRBV2	TRBJ2-1	NA	CASMPGLAANEQFF
TRBV10-1	TRBJ2-1	NA	CASSESVSTGWDNEQFF
TRBV10-1	TRBJ2-5	few	CASSVGGYQETQYF
TRBV27	TRBJ1-2	NA	CASSQTARANYGYTF
TRBV4-3	TRBJ2-3	NA	CASSQDSGYGITDTQYF
TRBV19	TRBJ1-2	once	CASSATDRVRNTF
TRBV6-6	TRBJ1-1	NA	CASNAQEYTEAFF
TRBV28	TRBJ2-4	NA	CASSLVLAKNIQYF
TRBV6-2/TRBV6-3	TRBJ2-7	NA	CASSRLAGYDLSYEQYF
TRBV4-3	TRBJ1-4	NA	CASSPKGTGEKLFF